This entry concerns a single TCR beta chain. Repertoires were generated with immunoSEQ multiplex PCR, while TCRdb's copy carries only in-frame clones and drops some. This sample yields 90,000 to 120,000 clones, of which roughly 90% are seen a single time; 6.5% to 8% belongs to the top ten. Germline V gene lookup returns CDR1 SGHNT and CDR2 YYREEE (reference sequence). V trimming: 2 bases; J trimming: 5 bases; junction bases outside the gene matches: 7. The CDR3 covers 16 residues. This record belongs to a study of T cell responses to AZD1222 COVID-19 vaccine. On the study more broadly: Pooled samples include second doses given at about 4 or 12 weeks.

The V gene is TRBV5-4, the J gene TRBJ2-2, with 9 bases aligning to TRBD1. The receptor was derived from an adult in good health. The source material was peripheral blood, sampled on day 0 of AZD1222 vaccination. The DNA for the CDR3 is TGTGCCAGCAGCTTACCCACAGGGGGCCGGACCGGGGAGCTGTTTTTT. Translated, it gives CASSLPTGGRTGELFF.